The 18 T cell receptor beta chains below come from one sample, sequenced in a study of graft-versus-host responses after intestinal transplantation. Clones were read by immunoSEQ multiplex PCR, and TCRdb kept only the in-frame ones, dropping some. This table has tens of thousands of clones, roughly 87% appearing once. Graft tissue processing released intraepithelial and lamina propria lymphocytes. The sequences come from ileum tissue, collected about 200 days after intestinal transplant. The receptors here all came from a human patient who received an intestinal transplant, so some T cells may come from the graft donor.

This chain joins TRBV2 and TRBJ2-1; D is uncertain. V was clipped by 11 bases and J by 6 bases, with 14 bases between them. This CDR3 contains 12 residues. Germline V gene lookup returns CDR1 SNHLY and CDR2 FYNNEI. The CDR3 DNA is TGTGCCCACAACGGGCCACTCAATGAGCAGTTCTTC. Protein product: CAHNGPLNEQFF.

The chain has TRBV6-4 and TRBJ1-1; 9 bases line up with TRBD1. CDR1 and CDR2 (germline): MRHNA, SNTAGT. The CDR3 loop spans 15 amino acids. Trimming took 0 bases from V and 1 from J; bases not matched to a gene: 0. This CDR3 reads CASSDSGQGNTEAFF. The CDR3 coding sequence is TGTGCCAGCAGTGACTCGGGACAGGGGAACACTGAAGCTTTCTTT.

The chain has TRBV7-2 and TRBJ2-7; 11 bases agree with TRBD2. V gave up 2 bases and J gave up 1 base; unmatched junction bases: 4. Germline CDR1 is SGHTA and CDR2 is FQGNSA. The CDR3 runs 16 residues. The CDR3 nucleotides read TGTGCCAGCAGCTTATTGCTAGCGGGAGGATCCTACGAGCAGTACTTC. Translated, it gives CASSLLLAGGSYEQYF.

The chain carries TRBV28 and TRBJ1-6; 7 bases agree with TRBD1. Losses at the gene ends were 5 bases for V and 6 bases for J; bases not matched to a gene: 4. Germline V gene lookup returns CDR1 MDHEN and CDR2 SYDVKM. This CDR3 is built from 14 residues. The CDR3 loop reads CASSLGQPNSPLHF. The CDR3 nucleotides read TGTGCCAGCAGTCTGGGACAGCCTAATTCACCCCTCCACTTT. The variable domain in full, with the rest retrieved from reference TRBV28 and TRBJ1-6, is DVKVTQSSRYLVKRTGEKVFLECVQDMDHENMFWYRQDPGLGLRLIYFSYDVKMKEKGDIPEGYSVSREKKERFSLILESASTNQTSMYLCASSLGQPNSPLHFGNGTRLTVT.

CDR3 region: CASSAVFRDTQYF. CDR3 coding DNA: TGTGCCAGCAGCGCCGTGTTTCGGGATACGCAGTATTTT. The genes are TRBV6-1 and TRBJ2-3, with no clear D. The germline V gene encodes CDR1 MNHNS and CDR2 SASEGT. V was pared by 6 bases and J by 6 bases, with 13 bases between. This CDR3 region has 13 residues.

CDR3 nucleotide sequence: TGTGCCAGTAGTGGGAGACTATTCACGGGCGGGGAGCTGTTTTTT. It translates to CASSGRLFTGGELFF. J is TRBJ2-2 and V is TRBV19; tentative D call: TRBD2 (5 bases). With 5 bases removed from V and 7 bases from J, the gap between germline ends came to 17 bases. The CDR3 runs 15 residues. Germline CDR1 and CDR2: LNHDA and SQIVND (reference sequence).

The chain combines TRBV6-6 with TRBJ2-7; D is ambiguous. The V end was cut by 2 bases, the J end by 6 bases, with 14 bases between. Germline V gene lookup returns CDR1 MNHNY and CDR2 SVGAGI (reference sequence). CDR3 length: 14 amino acids. The CDR3 loop reads CASSYDSRSSEQYF. The CDR3 coding sequence is TGTGCCAGCAGTTACGACTCCCGATCCAGCGAGCAGTACTTC.

This chain connects TRBV29-1 to TRBJ1-2, with 8 bases matching TRBD1. Unmatched junction bases numbered 13, after V lost 6 bases and J lost 4 bases. This CDR3 comprises 15 residues. The germline V gene encodes CDR1 SQVTM and CDR2 ANQGSEA. CDR3 in amino acids: CSVTGVAGGTYGYTF. The CDR3 coding sequence is TGCAGCGTGACGGGCGTGGCAGGGGGCACCTATGGCTACACCTTC.

The chain combines TRBV7-9 with TRBJ2-3; 11 bases line up with TRBD2. V was clipped by 6 bases and J by 2 bases; unmatched bases: 10. Germline V gene lookup returns CDR1 SEHNR and CDR2 FQNEAQ (reference sequence). The CDR3 contains 17 residues. CDR3 DNA: TGTGCCAGCAGTCCTCAACGGGGACTAGCGGCCACAGATACGCAGTATTTT. Amino acid sequence: CASSPQRGLAATDTQYF.

The rearrangement joins TRBV27 to TRBJ2-1, with D maybe TRBD2 (5 bases). This CDR3 comprises 14 residues. The germline V and J ends were trimmed by 5 bases and 5 bases, with 13 bases remaining between them. Germline V gives CDR1 MNHEY, CDR2 SMNVEV (reference sequence). The CDR3 is CASSHLPGDNEQFF. In nucleotides, the CDR3 is TGTGCCAGCAGTCACTTGCCCGGGGACAATGAGCAGTTCTTC.

The V and J genes are TRBV15 and TRBJ2-1, with D hard to call. V was pared by 1 base and J by 3 bases, with 7 bases between. The CDR3 loop spans 14 amino acids. Germline values: CDR1 LNHNV, CDR2 YYDKDF (reference sequence). Here the CDR3 DNA reads TGTGCCACCAGCAGAGCCAGCAGCTACAATGAGCAGTTCTTC. Its protein product is CATSRASSYNEQFF.

This chain connects TRBV13 to TRBJ2-3; either TRBD1 or TRBD2 may supply D (5 bases each). There are 16 residues in the CDR3. V dropped 1 base and J dropped 5 bases, with 16 bases sitting between them. Germline CDR1 reads PRHDT; CDR2 reads FYEKMQ (reference sequence). In nucleotides, the CDR3 is TGTGCCAGCAGCTTAGAGGGGCCCCGGAGCGGAGATACGCAGTATTTT. This gives the protein CASSLEGPRSGDTQYF.

V usage is TRBV7-8 and J usage is TRBJ2-1, with D maybe TRBD2 (6 bases). The CDR3 covers 13 residues. Germline loops: CDR1 SGHVS, CDR2 FQNEAQ. V shed 4 bases and J shed 4 bases, with 8 bases lying between them. Written as DNA, the CDR3 is TGTGCCAGCAGCTCCGGGACTTACAATGAGCAGTTCTTC. The encoded protein is CASSSGTYNEQFF. Combining the CDR3 with reference TRBV7-8 and TRBJ2-1 gives the whole variable domain GAGVSQSPRYKVAKRGQDVALRCDPISGHVSLFWYQQALGQGPEFLTYFQNEAQLDKSGLPSDRFFAERPEGSVSTLKIQRTQQEDSAVYLCASSSGTYNEQFFGPGTRLTVL.

This chain joins TRBV5-1 and TRBJ1-2, with D possibly being TRBD1 (5 bases). The CDR3 has 14 amino acids. The V end was cut by 4 bases, the J end by 7 bases, with 17 bases between. Germline CDR1 SGHRS, CDR2 YFSETQ. The CDR3 nucleotides read TGCGCCAGCAGCCCGGCGGGGGAATCGGGTGGCTACACCTTC. This gives the protein CASSPAGESGGYTF.

The chain links TRBV29-1 to TRBJ2-7, with 7 bases fitting TRBD1. With V trimmed by 5 bases and J by 3 bases, 1 base remained unmatched. The CDR3 has 11 residues. The germline gives CDR1 SQVTM, CDR2 ANQGSEA. The CDR3 here is CSVHRGYEQYF. The CDR3 region has the DNA TGCAGCGTTCACAGGGGCTACGAGCAGTACTTC.

This chain links TRBV28 with TRBJ1-4; D gene ambiguous. The CDR3 spans 15 residues. Per germline, CDR1 MDHEN and CDR2 SYDVKM. V was pared by 5 bases and J by 4 bases, with 14 bases between. As DNA, the CDR3 is TGTGCCAGCAGTCGCAGAGAAGGTGGTAATGAAAAACTGTTTTTT. The encoded protein is CASSRREGGNEKLFF.

The genes are TRBV7-9 and TRBJ2-7, with 7 bases lining up with TRBD1. J was trimmed by 6 bases and V by 5 bases; bases with no gene match: 16. This CDR3 has 16 amino acids. CDR1 SEHNR and CDR2 FQNEAQ come from the germline V gene (reference sequence). CDR3 DNA sequence: TGTGCCAGCAGCCCCCCCCCGGGACAGTATTTTTCCGAGCAGTACTTC. Protein: CASSPPPGQYFSEQYF.

This clone appeared a single time. The chain is built from TRBV2 and TRBJ2-1, with D possibly being TRBD1 or TRBD2 (6 bases each). The CDR3 is made up of 12 amino acids. Trimming took off 4 bases at V and 9 bases at J, with 10 bases between the two ends. Germline CDR1 reads SNHLY; CDR2 reads FYNNEI. The CDR3 reads CASSGGAFEQFF. The CDR3 nucleotides are TGTGCCAGCAGTGGGGGGGCCTTTGAGCAGTTCTTC. Full variable domain (remainder filled in from reference TRBV2 and TRBJ2-1): EPEVTQTPSHQVTQMGQEVILRCVPISNHLYFYWYRQILGQKVEFLVSFYNNEISEKSEIFDDQFSVERPDGSNFTLKIRSTKLEDSAMYFCASSGGAFEQFFGPGTRLTVL.